Following are 3 T cell receptor beta chains from one sample sequenced in a study of T-cell memory formation after mild COVID-19. MiXCR, applied by TCRdb to the 5' RACE reads, yields one record per CDR3 protein. The sample lists fewer than 350,000 distinct CDR3 sequences; under 8.5% were seen once. The sample taken for sequencing was PBMCs or a T cell subset sorted from them (not recorded which). The receptors shown here come from a young man who had mild COVID-19 (a few samples of this study predate the infection). Cell type and time point are not known.

This clonotype was recorded many times. The chain couples TRBV21-1 to TRBJ2-7; TRBD2, the table's D call, was not compared with the DNA. TRBV21-1 is given as a pseudogene. CDR3 length: 20 amino acids. The CDR3 DNA is TGTGCCAGCAGCAAAGGGGACCCGGGACTAGCGGGGGGGAGCTCCTACGAGCAGTACGTC. Protein: CASSKGDPGLAGGSSYEQYV.

V is TRBV5-1 and J is TRBJ1-4; D gene unclear. With 0 bases removed from V and 7 bases from J, the gap between germline ends came to 13 bases. The CDR3 sequence is 15 residues long. Germline V gene sequence: CDR1 SGHRS, CDR2 YFSETQ. The CDR3 DNA reads as TGCGCCAGCAGCTTGGAACCCCTGTGGGGTGAAAAACTGTTTTTT. It encodes CASSLEPLWGEKLFF.

The chain joins TRBV7-3 to TRBJ1-6, with D perhaps matching TRBD1 (5 bases). CDR3 size: 13 residues. The V end lost 5 bases, the J end lost 8 bases, and 10 bases lay between the germline ends. Germline V lookup: CDR1 SGHTA, CDR2 FQGTGA. In DNA, the CDR3 is TGTGCCAGCAGCCTACAGGAAGATTCACCCCTCCACTTT. This sequence encodes CASSLQEDSPLHF. Drawing the rest from reference TRBV7-3 and TRBJ1-6, the complete variable domain is GAGVSQTPSNKVTEKGKYVELRCDPISGHTALYWYRQSLGQGPEFLIYFQGTGAADDSGLPNDRFFAVRPEGSVSTLKIQRTERGDSAVYLCASSLQEDSPLHFGNGTRLTVT.